This is a list of T cell receptor beta chains from one sample in a study of OX40 agonist ivuxolimab in advanced cancers. The repertoire was sequenced with immunoSEQ multiplex PCR; TCRdb's copy has only in-frame clones and lacks some. The sample yields 20,000 to 25,000 clones, approximately 80% seen once. This specimen was CD4+ or CD8+ T cells sorted from blood, taken in a trial of the OX40 agonist ivuxolimab. All receptors derive from an adult with an advanced solid tumor such as melanoma, head and neck, liver or kidney cancer. CDR3s include the opening cysteine and the closing phenylalanine or tryptophan. Each record gives: V gene, J gene, D gene, clone size, CDR3 protein. A D gene is named only where the DNA matches it firmly. Not every row has a clone size; where given, it reads once, few, many or a size class.

>TRBV19|TRBJ2-7|-|-
CASSIQGSYGQYF
>TRBV6-5|TRBJ2-7|TRBD1|-
CASSIQTGYEQYF
>TRBV11-2|TRBJ2-3|TRBD2|-
CASSRSAGLVGTDTQYF
>TRBV6-5|TRBJ2-7|-|once
CASRGRGEYEQYF
>TRBV18|TRBJ2-1|-|-
CASSLPRQGFNEQFF
>TRBV7-9|TRBJ1-5|TRBD1|once
CASSLATWGQHNQPQHF
>TRBV9|TRBJ2-3|TRBD2|-
CASSVPKTSGTDTQYF
>TRBV27|TRBJ1-2|-|-
CASSPGDTNYGYTF
>TRBV29-1|TRBJ1-1|-|-
CSVEYGRREAFF
>TRBV30|TRBJ2-5|TRBD2|-
CAWRTGAGGLETQYF
>TRBV19|TRBJ2-2|TRBD1|once
CASSISGTGITGELFF
>TRBV27|TRBJ2-7|-|-
CASSSRSSYEQYF
>TRBV7-9|TRBJ2-6|-|-
CASSARTGTGANVLTF
>TRBV11-2|TRBJ2-5|-|-
CASSLVRYQETQYF
>TRBV27|TRBJ2-7|TRBD1|-
CASSTPGQGVYEQYF
>TRBV5-1|TRBJ2-6|TRBD1|-
CASSGTGAGANVLTF
>TRBV19|TRBJ2-7|-|-
CASRGQGKYEQYF
>TRBV27|TRBJ2-7|-|medium-sized
CASTPGQGTSATYEQYF
>TRBV27|TRBJ2-7|TRBD1|-
CASSLDRLNEQYF
>TRBV7-3|TRBJ2-5|TRBD2|-
CASSSGLAGGQGETQYF